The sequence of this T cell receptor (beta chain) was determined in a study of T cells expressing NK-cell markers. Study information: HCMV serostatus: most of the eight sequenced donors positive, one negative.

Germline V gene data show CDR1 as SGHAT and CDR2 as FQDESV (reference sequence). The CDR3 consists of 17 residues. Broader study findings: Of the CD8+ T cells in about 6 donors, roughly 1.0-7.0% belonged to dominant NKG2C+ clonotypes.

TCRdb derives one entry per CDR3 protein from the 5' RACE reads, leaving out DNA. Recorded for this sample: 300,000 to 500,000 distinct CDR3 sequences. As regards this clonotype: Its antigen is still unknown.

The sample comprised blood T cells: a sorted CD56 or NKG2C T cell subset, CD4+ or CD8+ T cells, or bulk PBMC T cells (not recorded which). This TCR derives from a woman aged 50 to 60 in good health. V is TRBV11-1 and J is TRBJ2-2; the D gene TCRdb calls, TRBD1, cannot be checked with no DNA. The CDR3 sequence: CASSFLAGRMNTGELFF.